The 24 T cell receptor beta chains in this list originate from one sample, sequenced in a study of blood T cell repertoires in COVID-19. Sequencing was performed with immunoSEQ multiplex PCR; in TCRdb, only in-frame clones are kept and a portion is missing. Of about 120,000 clones in the sample, around 76% were seen once. The sequencing input was peripheral blood. These receptors all come from a man in his 70s with acute or convalescent COVID-19.

The rearrangement joins TRBV5-8 to TRBJ1-1, with 8 bases lining up with TRBD1. V dropped 8 bases and J dropped 1; count of bases not matched to a gene: 19. The CDR3 covers 18 residues. Germline CDR1 and CDR2: SGHTS and YDEGEE. The CDR3 reads CASRTGYGLGATNTEAFF. The DNA for the CDR3 is TGTGCCAGTCGGACAGGGTACGGGCTTGGGGCAACGAACACTGAAGCTTTCTTT.

This chain links TRBV2 with TRBJ1-2; D call uncertain. Looked up from germline, CDR1 is SNHLY and CDR2 is FYNNEI. Trimming removed 7 bases at V and 0 bases at J, with 12 bases between. This CDR3 spans 14 amino acids. The CDR3 sequence: CASKITAANYGYTF. The CDR3 nucleotides are TGTGCCAGCAAGATCACCGCGGCTAACTATGGCTACACCTTC. Drawing the rest from reference TRBV2 and TRBJ1-2, the complete variable domain is EPEVTQTPSHQVTQMGQEVILRCVPISNHLYFYWYRQILGQKVEFLVSFYNNEISEKSEIFDDQFSVERPDGSNFTLKIRSTKLEDSAMYFCASKITAANYGYTFGSGTRLTVV.

The rearrangement links TRBV12-5 to TRBJ1-1; D ambiguous. Germline CDR1 LGHNT, CDR2 FRNRAP. V was trimmed by 3 bases and J by 3 bases, leaving 8 bases between them. The CDR3 has 13 amino acids. CDR3 sequence: CASGFTRDTEAFF. The CDR3, as DNA: TGTGCTAGTGGTTTTACACGGGACACTGAAGCTTTCTTT.

This chain uses TRBV5-1 with TRBJ2-7; a possible D gene is TRBD1 (5 bases). V lost 4 bases to trimming and J lost 0 bases, with 11 bases between them. Germline V lookup: CDR1 SGHRS, CDR2 YFSETQ. The CDR3 loop spans 14 amino acids. The CDR3 DNA reads as TGCGCCAGCAGCACCAGGACACCCTCCTACGAGCAGTACTTC. Residues: CASSTRTPSYEQYF.

V usage is TRBV2 and J usage is TRBJ1-2; tentative D call: TRBD1 (5 bases). Trimming pared 4 bases from V and 4 bases from J, leaving 13 bases between. The CDR3 runs to 14 residues. Germline loops: CDR1 SNHLY, CDR2 FYNNEI. The CDR3 DNA follows: TGTGCCAGCAGTGCCTCAGGACAATCCTATGGCTACACCTTC. Its protein product is CASSASGQSYGYTF.

This chain uses TRBV2 with TRBJ2-7; 7 bases match TRBD1. Trimming at V came to 5 bases and at J to 0 bases, leaving 1 base not matched to a gene. Per germline, CDR1 SNHLY and CDR2 FYNNEI. This CDR3 spans 13 amino acids. Written as DNA, the CDR3 is TGTGCCAGCAGTCGGGACAGCTCCTACGAGCAGTACTTC. It specifies CASSRDSSYEQYF.

The rearrangement links TRBV14 to TRBJ1-5; no reliable D call. This CDR3 has 15 residues. The germline CDR1 and CDR2 sequences are SGHDN and FVKESK. With 1 base removed from V and 2 bases from J, the gap between germline ends came to 9 bases. DNA for the CDR3: TGTGCCAGCAGCCAAGGCCTGGGCGGCAATCAGCCCCAGCATTTT. Amino acids: CASSQGLGGNQPQHF.

This chain joins TRBV5-6 and TRBJ1-1; D remains unclear. Germline assignment: CDR1 SGHDT and CDR2 YYEEEE. The CDR3 has 15 residues. The ends were cut back, 6 bases at V and 2 bases at J, with 17 bases in the middle. Written as DNA, the CDR3 is TGTGCCAGCACCCGTAAGCGGTTTTTTAACACTGAAGCTTTCTTT. Its protein is CASTRKRFFNTEAFF.

This rearrangement joins TRBV14 to TRBJ2-1, with D perhaps TRBD2 (6 bases). Trimming took 1 base from V and 5 from J, leaving 21 bases between them. CDR3 length equals 18 residues. Germline CDR1 SGHDN, CDR2 FVKESK. The CDR3 DNA follows: TGTGCCAGCAGCCAAGCTGGTCCCTGGGAGGACCTGAACAATGAGCAGTTCTTC. This gives the protein CASSQAGPWEDLNNEQFF.

This chain joins TRBV4-1 and TRBJ1-5, with 8 bases matching TRBD1. The CDR3 loop spans 16 amino acids. The ends lost 2 bases at V and 5 bases at J; junction bases unmatched: 8. Germline-derived CDR1 and CDR2 are MGHRA and YSYEKL. CDR3 DNA sequence: TGCGCCAGCAGCCAATCAGGGGGCGCGATCGATCAGCCCCAGCATTTT. It yields the protein CASSQSGGAIDQPQHF.

V gene TRBV11-3 combines with J gene TRBJ2-5; D is perhaps TRBD2 (7 bases). CDR3 length: 15 residues. Deletions cut 3 bases from V and 4 bases from J, with 15 bases between. CDR1 is SGHNT, CDR2 YENEEA, per germline. CDR3 sequence: CASSFRAGEGETQYF. CDR3 bases: TGTGCCAGCAGCTTTAGGGCAGGGGAGGGAGAGACCCAGTACTTC.

The V and J genes are TRBV5-1 and TRBJ2-3; 9 positions match TRBD2. The CDR3 length is 16 residues. Germline CDR1 reads SGHRS; CDR2 reads YFSETQ. With V trimmed by 4 bases and J by 0 bases, 6 bases remained unmatched. CDR3 sequence (DNA): TGCGCCAGCAGCAATATAGCGGGGGCTAGCACAGATACGCAGTATTTT. This translates into CASSNIAGASTDTQYF.

The chain recombines TRBV6-4 with TRBJ2-1, with 16 bases fitting TRBD2. The V and J ends lost 6 bases and 4 bases, in that order; junction bases with no gene match: 3. The germline gives CDR1 MRHNA, CDR2 SNTAGT. This CDR3 comprises 16 residues. The CDR3: CASSEGLAGGYNEQFF. The CDR3 DNA sequence: TGTGCCAGCAGCGAGGGACTAGCGGGGGGGTACAATGAGCAGTTCTTC.

The chain links TRBV12-3 or TRBV12-4 to TRBJ2-5; no clear D gene. The V gene lost 2 bases and the J gene lost 4 bases, with 8 bases spanning the gap. The CDR3 spans 13 residues. The CDR3 protein is CASSLPYLETQYF. For the CDR3, the DNA is TGTGCCAGCAGTTTACCTTACTTAGAGACCCAGTACTTC.

This chain joins TRBV6-6 and TRBJ2-7; 11 bases line up with TRBD2. The CDR3 covers 15 residues. Looked up from germline, CDR1 is MNHNY and CDR2 is SVGAGI (reference sequence). The trim removed 2 bases at V and 1 base at J, leaving 1 base unmatched. CDR3 sequence: CASSYIAGGSYEQYF. In DNA, the CDR3 is TGTGCCAGCAGTTACATAGCGGGGGGGTCCTACGAGCAGTACTTC.

This clone was seen more than once but under ten times. The CDR3 coding sequence is TGCGCCAGCAGCTTGGAGAGCCACCCGAGATATGGCTACACCTTC. Translated: CASSLESHPRYGYTF. The chain recombines TRBV5-1 with TRBJ1-2; D remains unclear. V was pared by 0 bases and J by 5 bases, with 14 bases between. This CDR3 has 15 amino acids. CDR1 and CDR2 (germline): SGHRS, YFSETQ.

The chain recombines TRBV9 with TRBJ2-2; TRBD2 might be the D (6 bases). Trimming left V 3 bases short and J 3 bases short, with 12 bases between. This CDR3 region has 15 residues. CDR1 and CDR2 (germline): SGDLS, YYNGEE. The CDR3 nucleotides are TGTGCCAGCAGCGGGGGAGGAGTTTACACCGGGGAGCTGTTTTTT. Translated, it gives CASSGGGVYTGELFF.

The chain carries TRBV7-2 and TRBJ2-3, with a weak D call TRBD2 (5 bases). Germline CDR1 SGHTA, CDR2 FQGNSA. V gave up 5 bases and J gave up 3 bases, with 12 bases separating them. The CDR3 is 14 amino acids. In DNA, the CDR3 is TGTGCCAGCAGCCCGCGGACTGTTACAGATACGCAGTATTTT. The encoded protein is CASSPRTVTDTQYF.

The chain links TRBV5-1 to TRBJ1-6; 7 bases map to TRBD1. There are 16 residues in the CDR3. V lost 0 bases and J lost 7; bases outside the gene matches: 7. Germline loops: CDR1 SGHRS, CDR2 YFSETQ. CDR3 sequence reads: CASSLGVTGRNSPLHF. CDR3 coding DNA: TGCGCCAGCAGCTTGGGGGTGACAGGGAGGAATTCACCCCTCCACTTT.

This clone was observed a handful of times. This sequence joins TRBV29-1 and TRBJ1-2; TRBD1 might be the D (5 bases). Trimming removed 6 bases at V and 4 bases at J, with 15 bases between. From germline, CDR1 is SQVTM and CDR2 ANQGSEA. The length of the CDR3 is 13 residues. CDR3 loop: CSVEGLVGYGYTF. CDR3 bases: TGCAGCGTGGAGGGACTTGTGGGCTATGGCTACACCTTC. The full variable domain, completed using reference TRBV29-1 and TRBJ1-2, is SAVISQKPSRDICQRGTSLTIQCQVDSQVTMMFWYRQQPGQSLTLIATANQGSEATYESGFVIDKFPISRPNLTFSTLTVSNMSPEDSSIYLCSVEGLVGYGYTFGSGTRLTVV.

This chain joins TRBV12-3 or TRBV12-4 and TRBJ2-1; D not resolved. Deletions cut 4 bases from V and 6 bases from J, with 10 bases between. This CDR3 comprises 13 residues. The CDR3 bases are TGTGCCAGCAGTTCCTATGATATCAATGAGCAGTTCTTC. Amino acids: CASSSYDINEQFF.

This clone occurred once. This chain links TRBV14 with TRBJ2-6, with TRBD1 matching over 8 bases. Germline lookup yields CDR1 SGHDN and CDR2 FVKESK. CDR3 length: 16 amino acids. The trim removed 4 bases at V and 0 bases at J, leaving 2 bases unmatched. This CDR3 reads CASSRQGNSGANVLTF. The DNA of the CDR3 is TGTGCCAGCAGCCGACAGGGGAACTCTGGGGCCAACGTCCTGACTTTC.

The chain joins TRBV20-1 to TRBJ1-1; D is possibly TRBD1 (5 bases). Per the germline V gene, CDR1 is DFQATT and CDR2 is SNEGSKA (reference sequence). V was pared by 5 bases and J by 5 bases, with 9 bases between. The CDR3 contains 11 residues. This CDR3 reads CSAEGVTEAFF. In DNA form, the CDR3 reads TGCAGTGCTGAAGGGGTGACTGAAGCTTTCTTT.

The chain carries TRBV2 and TRBJ1-2, with D perhaps TRBD1 (6 bases). The CDR3 runs 13 residues. Trimming cost V 5 bases and J 8 bases, with 15 bases left between them. Germline V gives CDR1 SNHLY, CDR2 FYNNEI. CDR3: CASSPGHPLGYTF. The CDR3, as DNA: TGTGCCAGCAGTCCGGGACATCCCCTAGGCTACACCTTC. Based on the CDR3 plus reference TRBV2 and TRBJ1-2, the full variable domain is EPEVTQTPSHQVTQMGQEVILRCVPISNHLYFYWYRQILGQKVEFLVSFYNNEISEKSEIFDDQFSVERPDGSNFTLKIRSTKLEDSAMYFCASSPGHPLGYTFGSGTRLTVV.